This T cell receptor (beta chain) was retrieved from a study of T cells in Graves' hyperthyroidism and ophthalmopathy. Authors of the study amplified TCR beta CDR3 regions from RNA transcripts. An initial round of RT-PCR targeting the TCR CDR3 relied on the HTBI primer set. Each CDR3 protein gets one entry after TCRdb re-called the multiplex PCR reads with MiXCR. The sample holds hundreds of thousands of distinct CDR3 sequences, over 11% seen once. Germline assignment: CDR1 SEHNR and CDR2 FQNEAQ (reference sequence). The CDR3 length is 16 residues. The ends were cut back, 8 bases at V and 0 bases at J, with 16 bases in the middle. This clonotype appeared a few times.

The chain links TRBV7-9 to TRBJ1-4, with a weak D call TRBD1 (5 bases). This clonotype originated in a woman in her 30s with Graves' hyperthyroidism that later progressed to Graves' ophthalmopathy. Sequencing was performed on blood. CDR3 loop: CASSRTTHATNEKLFF. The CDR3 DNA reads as TGTGCCAGCTCCAGGACAACTCATGCAACTAATGAAAAACTGTTTTTT. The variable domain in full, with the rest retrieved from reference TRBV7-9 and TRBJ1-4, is DTGVSQNPRHKITKRGQNVTFRCDPISEHNRLYWYRQTLGQGPEFLTYFQNEAQLEKSRLLSDRFSAERPKGSFSTLEIQRTEQGDSAMYLCASSRTTHATNEKLFFGSGTQLSVL.